The 17 T cell receptor beta chains given below trace back to one sample, sequenced in a study of T cell responses to AZD1222 COVID-19 vaccine. Some clones are missing from TCRdb's copy, which holds only in-frame ones; the method was immunoSEQ multiplex PCR. The sample consists of 100,000 to 150,000 clones, roughly nine tenths of them appearing once. The sample in question was peripheral blood, obtained on day 0 of AZD1222 vaccination. All receptors come from an adult in good health.

The V call is TRBV12-3 or TRBV12-4, the J call TRBJ2-1, with D possibly being TRBD2 (6 bases). Between the trimmed V and J ends, which lost 10 bases and 4 bases, there was a span of 14 bases. The CDR3 is 13 amino acids. CDR3 sequence reads: CATTGTYYNEQFF. For the CDR3, the DNA is TGTGCCACAACCGGGACTTATTACAATGAGCAGTTCTTC.

The chain employs TRBV3-1 (or the pseudogene TRBV3-2) and TRBJ1-2; TRBD1 might be the D (6 bases). V was clipped by 4 bases and J by 4 bases, with 16 bases between them. The CDR3 is 15 residues long. Germline lookup yields CDR1 LGHDT and CDR2 YNNKEL (reference sequence). Written as DNA, the CDR3 is TGTGCCAGCAGCCTCGGACAGACCCATGGCTATGGCTACACCTTC. Translating it yields CASSLGQTHGYGYTF.

The genes are TRBV5-1 and TRBJ2-1; unclear D gene. Germline V gene data show CDR1 as SGHRS and CDR2 as YFSETQ. The CDR3 length is 14 residues. Deletions cut 3 bases from V and 7 bases from J, with 14 bases between. The CDR3, as DNA: TGCGCCAGCAGCTCCCTTATTGGCCCAAATGAGCAGTTCTTC. This gives the protein CASSSLIGPNEQFF.

The V gene is TRBV7-9, the J gene TRBJ2-2, with D possibly matching TRBD1 (6 bases). The CDR3 has 12 residues. From germline, CDR1 is SEHNR and CDR2 FQNEAQ (reference sequence). V was pared by 9 bases and J by 5 bases, with 10 bases between. The DNA for the CDR3 is TGTGCCAGACAGGGAGAAACCGGGGAGCTGTTTTTT. Protein product: CARQGETGELFF.

This sequence joins TRBV15 and TRBJ2-3, with D possibly TRBD1 on 6 matching bases. The V end lost 2 bases, the J end lost 4 bases, and 16 bases lay between the germline ends. Germline CDR1 and CDR2: LNHNV and YYDKDF (reference sequence). The CDR3 consists of 16 residues. The DNA for the CDR3 is TGTGCCACCAGCAGATACAGCCAGGGGACCTCAGATACGCAGTATTTT. This translates into CATSRYSQGTSDTQYF.

The genes are TRBV4-1 and TRBJ1-2, with D unclear. This CDR3 has 16 residues. Germline values: CDR1 MGHRA, CDR2 YSYEKL. Between the trimmed V and J ends, which lost 1 base and 0 bases, there was a span of 12 bases. This chain's CDR3 is CASSQGIAGTNYGYTF. The CDR3 DNA is TGCGCCAGCAGCCAAGGCATCGCGGGGACTAACTATGGCTACACCTTC.

The chain recombines TRBV19 with TRBJ1-1; D is ambiguous. This CDR3 has 13 residues. The germline V gene encodes CDR1 LNHDA and CDR2 SQIVND (reference sequence). V dropped 7 bases and J dropped 2 bases, with 11 bases sitting between them. CDR3 DNA: TGTGCCAGTATAAAATCTCTAAACACTGAAGCTTTCTTT. Residues: CASIKSLNTEAFF.

For the CDR3, the DNA is TGTGCCAGCAGCGCAGATGGGCCGGGAGCTTTCTTT. Amino acid sequence: CASSADGPGAFF. The chain recombines TRBV9 with TRBJ1-1; D is undetermined. V was cut by 3 bases and J by 10 bases, with 13 bases left in between. The CDR3 has 12 residues. Germline lookup yields CDR1 SGDLS and CDR2 YYNGEE.

This clone was detected only once. The V and J genes are TRBV7-2 and TRBJ1-6, with D unclear. CDR1 and CDR2 from the germline V gene are SGHTA and FQGNSA. Deletions cut 4 bases from V and 0 bases from J, with 10 bases between. The CDR3 sequence is 16 residues long. The CDR3 bases are TGTGCCAGCAGCTCGTACGGCGGCTCCTATAATTCACCCCTCCACTTT. It encodes CASSSYGGSYNSPLHF. Variable domain in full (rest from reference TRBV7-2 and TRBJ1-6): GAGVSQSPSNKVTEKGKDVELRCDPISGHTALYWYRQSLGQGLEFLIYFQGNSAPDKSGLPSDRFSAERTGGSVSTLTIQRTQQEDSAVYLCASSSYGGSYNSPLHFGNGTRLTVT.

The gene calls are TRBV7-3 and TRBJ1-4, with 8 nucleotides matching TRBD1. CDR3 length equals 15 residues. J lost 7 bases, V lost 5 bases, and 9 bases had no gene match. Germline V gene lookup returns CDR1 SGHTA and CDR2 FQGTGA. CDR3 nucleotide sequence: TGTGCCAGCAGCCCTTACAGGGGGGACTTTGAAAAACTGTTTTTT. Its translation is CASSPYRGDFEKLFF.

This CDR3 is CASSEGSPLHF. CDR3 coding DNA: TGTGCCAGCAGTGAGGGGTCACCCCTCCACTTT. The chain carries TRBV2 and TRBJ1-6; D is unresolved. The CDR3 totals 11 residues. Germline V gene lookup returns CDR1 SNHLY and CDR2 FYNNEI. Between the trimmed V and J ends, which lost 3 bases and 10 bases, there was a span of 4 bases.

Details on this clone: Other DNA sequences in this sample translate to the same CDR3. This chain connects TRBV9 to TRBJ2-7; 10 nucleotides align to TRBD1. The CDR3 runs 14 residues. The junction had 1 base not matched to a gene; V was cut back by 0 bases and J by 4 bases. Germline lookup yields CDR1 SGDLS and CDR2 YYNGEE. The CDR3 bases are TGTGCCAGCAGCGTAGGGGACAGGGGTTACGAGCAGTACTTC. Translation gives CASSVGDRGYEQYF.

V is TRBV10-3 and J is TRBJ2-2; D possibly corresponds to TRBD1 (5 bases). Trimming removed 11 bases at V and 4 bases at J, with 20 bases between. Germline V gene sequence: CDR1 ENHRY, CDR2 SYGVKD. This CDR3 contains 15 residues. The CDR3 here is CAAGRGLEITGELFF. In DNA, the CDR3 is TGTGCCGCCGGTAGGGGCTTAGAGATCACCGGGGAGCTGTTTTTT.

The chain has TRBV5-1 and TRBJ1-3; D unclear. The CDR3 spans 14 residues. Germline loops: CDR1 SGHRS, CDR2 YFSETQ. V lost 0 bases, J lost 3 bases, and 7 bases lay in between. DNA of the CDR3: TGCGCCAGCAGCTTGGACGGCAGTGGAAACACCATATATTTT. It codes for CASSLDGSGNTIYF.

The V gene is TRBV19, the J gene TRBJ2-5; D not resolved. V lost 5 bases, J lost 7 bases, and 11 bases lay in between. Per the germline V gene, CDR1 is LNHDA and CDR2 is SQIVND (reference sequence). The CDR3 loop spans 12 amino acids. CDR3 DNA sequence: TGTGCCAGTAGTTTGGCGGTAGGGACCCAGTACTTC. Encoded protein: CASSLAVGTQYF.

This sequence joins TRBV20-1 and TRBJ1-5, with TRBD1 as a possible D gene (5 bases). The V gene's germline CDR1 is DFQATT and CDR2 SNEGSKA (reference sequence). Trimming took 3 bases from V and 9 from J, leaving 21 bases between them. This CDR3 is 15 amino acids long. CDR3 loop: CSASGGAGIGGPQHF. CDR3 DNA sequence: TGCAGTGCTAGTGGAGGGGCAGGGATCGGGGGGCCCCAGCATTTT.

The genes are TRBV7-8 and TRBJ1-1; D ambiguous. This CDR3 is 13 amino acids long. Trimming removed 3 bases at V and 2 bases at J, with 7 bases between. In germline, CDR1 is SGHVS, CDR2 FQNEAQ. The CDR3, as DNA: TGTGCCAGCAGCTTGGGTTACAACACTGAAGCTTTCTTT. It specifies CASSLGYNTEAFF. Variable domain in full (rest from reference TRBV7-8 and TRBJ1-1): GAGVSQSPRYKVAKRGQDVALRCDPISGHVSLFWYQQALGQGPEFLTYFQNEAQLDKSGLPSDRFFAERPEGSVSTLKIQRTQQEDSAVYLCASSLGYNTEAFFGQGTRLTVV.